This paragraph reports one TCR beta chain. What it binds is unknown. Some clones are missing from TCRdb's copy, which holds only in-frame ones; the method was immunoSEQ multiplex PCR. The sample includes about 85,000 clones, around 85% of them seen just once. This record belongs to a study of T cell responses to AZD1222 COVID-19 vaccine. Study-level results: Spike-specific TCR breadth and depth rose after two AZD1222 doses. Reportedly, nearly half of unique spike TCRs recognized epitopes outside B.1.351/B.1.1.7 mutations. The donors showed a predominance of white British ancestry and of females, with possible underestimation of clonal diversity. After the peak T cell response, and only then, were repertoires sampled.

The starting material was peripheral blood, obtained on day 0 of AZD1222 vaccination. This TCR came from an adult in good health.

The CDR3 DNA reads TGTGCCATCCCAGGTCCTAACTATGGCTACACCTTC. Translating gives CAIPGPNYGYTF. This chain uses TRBV10-3 with TRBJ1-2; D remains unclear. V lost 8 bases, J lost 0 bases, and 7 bases lay in between. Germline V gene lookup returns CDR1 ENHRY and CDR2 SYGVKD. There are 12 residues in the CDR3.